What follows describes a single T cell receptor (beta chain). In its sample, this clonotype was seen a few times. No cognate antigen has been identified for it. One base away there is no much larger clone; base qualities are not given. Library prep was done by RACE. Sequencing relied on a NextSeq 500. Library preparation attached unique molecular identifiers to individual cDNA molecules for quantitative, reproducible TCR counting. Each blood RNA sample was used to sequence both TCR alpha and TCR beta chains. The source study handled its data this way. The median number of TCRs per sample was 85,000 to 100,000, ranging from roughly 23,224 to 700,000. The Decombinator software suite was used to annotate the V, J and CDR3 of the TCR reads. For PS versus PT1 abundance plots, all samples were subsampled to the same number of TCRs (28,000). Expanded TCRs were defined as absent before sensitization and observed at least eight times at the 2-week time point. Using fastp at Q25 and MiXCR, TCRdb reprocessed the public reads and kept productive beta chains. Rows matching on CDR3 protein sequence are summarized as one entry with the most common DNA and genes. TCRdb, rather than the study authors, made the V and J calls. The sample yields 97,000 or so distinct CDR3 sequences; about 28% were counted once. 10% to 13% of the sample is in the top ten clones.

What the time point label conveys for this sample: patch test 3, about 24 weeks after DPC sensitization. What the treatment or condition label conveys for this sample: therapeutic diphenylcyclopropenone sensitization with weekly scalp DPC. At every patch-test visit, the blood draw took place before the patch test was put on. Eligible patients were aged 18 to 70, diagnosed with alopecia, deemed suitable for DPC therapy, and excluded if pregnant. Total RNA was extracted from unfractionated whole blood that had been collected in Tempus Blood RNA tubes. This sample stems from a study of human T cells and chemical hapten exposure (dated by TCRdb to the early 2020s). General notes on the study: For sensitization, 2% DPC in acetone was applied to a roughly 2 cm by roughly 2 cm area of upper inner arm skin. Twenty-nine alopecia patients gave blood for TCR sequencing at one to four time points (pre-sensitization, 2, 6 and 24 weeks). Patch tests used Finn chambers with 0.01% DPC on the upper back, scored after 6 days by International Contact Dermatitis Research Group standards. Throughout the roughly 24-week study period, patients were also given weekly therapeutic DPC doses on the scalp. Peripheral blood TCR repertoire changes were tracked in vivo in alopecia patients during primary and secondary sensitization to the hapten diphenylcyclopropenone (DPC). Alopecia areata with under or over 50% scalp involvement, alopecia totalis and alopecia universalis were represented in the patient cohort, which was mostly female. Libraries were pooled for sequencing, and variation in per-sample TCR yields was attributed mainly to small differences in library volumes within the pool. Patient blood was sampled pre-sensitization (week 0) and at 2, 6 and about 24 weeks after DPC sensitization. Study-wide findings and limitations: Repeated subsampling changed both the strength of the expansion versus patch-test correlation and the threshold at which that correlation became significant. No change with DPC sensitization was found in the number of TCRs above 1 in 1000 frequency, and no evidence of global repertoire structure alterations was found. Patch test score was positively correlated with the number of PT1 expanded TCRs, with significance at thresholds 8, 16 and 32 but not at 4. Compared with pre-sensitization or healthy control sets, expanded TCRs formed significantly more large CDR3 similarity clusters, which is consistent with antigen-driven responses. Alopecia, a presumed autoimmune disease, was present in all patients, so the immune response of the patients might differ from that of healthy individuals.

Based on the germline V gene, the CDR1 and CDR2 sequences are MNHEY and SVGEGT. V lost 4 bases and J lost 9 bases, and the count of bases not matched to a germline gene is 7. CDR3 length: 16 amino acids, cysteine to phenylalanine. Just CDR3 DNA is preserved here, 48 bases in frame from base 1. The sequence was obtained from a man aged 35 to 55 with alopecia areata. Some clones in this sample may be carry-over from other donors' samples. Sequencing used whole blood, obtained in connection with sensitization to the hapten diphenylcyclopropenone (DPC). The sequence joins TRBV6-2 or TRBV6-3 to TRBJ2-1; TRBD2 matches 15 bases in the middle. The CDR3 is CASSSFGTSGRSEQFF. The sequenced DNA: TGTGCCAGCAGTTCCTTCGGGACTAGCGGGAGGTCTGAGCAGTTCTTC.